A selection of T cell receptor beta chains follows, all from one sample in a study of metastatic and nonmetastatic thyroid tumors. TCRdb re-called the PCR reads via MiXCR. The sample has some 20,000 clones, 9.5% to 15% seen once. The sample comprised blood. The origin of the receptors is a male donor with papillary thyroid cancer or a benign thyroid nodule (not recorded which). Some clones in this sample may be carry-over from other donors' samples. The CDR3 runs from the conserved cysteine through the conserved F or W. A D gene is named only where the DNA matches it firmly. Clone size, where shown, is once, few, many, or a class for clones that have expanded.

J	D	size	V	DNA	CDR3
TRBJ2-5	TRBD1	few	TRBV6-1	TGTGCCAGCAGTACCCCAGGGGGAAGGCAGACCCAGTACTTC	CASSTPGGRQTQYF
TRBJ1-5	TRBD1	.	TRBV12-3/TRBV12-4	TGTGCCAGTCGACAGGGAGCGTATCAGCCCCAGCATTTT	CASRQGAYQPQHF
TRBJ1-4	.	many	TRBV6-1	TGTGCCAGCAGCCTGTACCAGGGGGAAAAACTGTTTTTT	CASSLYQGEKLFF
TRBJ2-2	TRBD1	once	TRBV2	TGTGCCAGTCAGGGAGTCGGGACAGCGAACACCGGGGAGCCGTTTTTT	CASQGVGTANTGEPFF
TRBJ2-5	.	many	TRBV7-9	TGTGCCAGCAGCTTAGCAGGGGGAACCCAAGAGACCCAGTACTTC	CASSLAGGTQETQYF
TRBJ1-1	.	many	TRBV7-9	TGTGCCAGCAGCCCCCGGACACCCCTGAACACTGAAGCTTTCTTT	CASSPRTPLNTEAFF
TRBJ2-5	.	medium-sized	TRBV12-3/TRBV12-4	TGTGCCAGCACCCCAGGGTGGGGGCGACAAGAGACCCAGTACTTC	CASTPGWGRQETQYF
TRBJ1-6	.	medium-sized	TRBV3-1	TGTGCCAGCAGCGGAGGCGGGATTACTAATTCACCCCTCCACTTT	CASSGGGITNSPLHF
TRBJ2-7	.	.	TRBV28	TGTGCCAGCAGGAAACAGGGATCTCCCTCCTACGAGCAGTACTTC	CASRKQGSPSYEQYF
TRBJ2-2	.	many	TRBV7-2	TGTGCCAGCAGCTTAGAAAGGTCCGCCGGGGAGCTGTTTTTT	CASSLERSAGELFF
TRBJ2-5	TRBD1	many	TRBV7-2	TGTGCCAGCAGCTCAACGGGACAGGGGGAGACCCAGTACTTC	CASSSTGQGETQYF
TRBJ2-1	TRBD2	many	TRBV7-3	TGTGCCAGCAGCCCCTGGACTAGCGGGAGTAACAATGAGCAGTTCTTC	CASSPWTSGSNNEQFF
TRBJ2-1	TRBD2	.	TRBV20-1	TGCAGTGCGAGACTAGCGGGGAGCTACAATGAGCAGTTCTTC	CSARLAGSYNEQFF
TRBJ2-5	.	.	TRBV10-3	TGTGCCATCAGTGAAATGCAGAGAGAGACCCAGTACTTC	CAISEMQRETQYF
TRBJ2-2	TRBD2	many	TRBV11-1	TGTGCCAGCAGCCCAGAGGGAGCGGGAGGGACCGGGGAGCTGTTTTTT	CASSPEGAGGTGELFF
TRBJ2-2	.	few	TRBV2	TGTGCCAGCAGTGTAGGTGTCGGGGAGCTGTTTTTT	CASSVGVGELFF
TRBJ2-3	.	.	TRBV5-1	TGCGCCAGCAGCTTGCGGATAAGCACAGATACGCAGTATTTT	CASSLRISTDTQYF
TRBJ2-5	TRBD1	many	TRBV12-5	TGTGCTAGTGGTTTAGGACAGGGGAACCAAGAGACCCAGTACTTC	CASGLGQGNQETQYF
TRBJ2-6	TRBD2	.	TRBV2	TGTGCCAGCAGTCCGCGGACTAGCGGTACTGGGGCCAACGTCCTGACTTTC	CASSPRTSGTGANVLTF
TRBJ2-3	TRBD2	many	TRBV4-1	TGCGCCAGCAGCCAACAAGCGGGACTACCGCTAGATACGCAGTATTTT	CASSQQAGLPLDTQYF
TRBJ2-7	.	medium-sized	TRBV6-5	TGTGCCAGCAGTTACCAAGGCTCGGTCGTGAGTGAGCAGTACTTC	CASSYQGSVVSEQYF
TRBJ1-6	.	few	TRBV19	TGTGCCAGTAGAGAGGAGGCTGGCGATAATTCACCCCTCCACTTT	CASREEAGDNSPLHF
TRBJ1-1	.	many	TRBV11-2	TGTGCCAGCAGCTTACGTCGGAACACTGAAGCTTTCTTT	CASSLRRNTEAFF
TRBJ2-1	TRBD2	few	TRBV6-6	TGTGCCAGCAGTTCACTCGCGACTAGCGGGGGGGACAATGAGCAGTTCTTC	CASSSLATSGGDNEQFF
TRBJ1-1	.	many	TRBV7-9	TGTGCCAGCAGCTTAACCTCGGACACTGAAGCTTTCTTT	CASSLTSDTEAFF
TRBJ2-1	TRBD2	medium-sized	TRBV6-1	TGTGCCAGCAGTGAAAATCTCCAGCGGGGCTACAATGAGCAGTTCTTC	CASSENLQRGYNEQFF
TRBJ1-4	.	.	TRBV6-1	TGTGCCAGCAGCCACAGGGAAAAACTGTTTTTT	CASSHREKLFF
TRBJ2-5	.	few	TRBV6-2/TRBV6-3	TGTGCCAGCAGATCCGGGACGGTAGAGACCCAGTACTTC	CASRSGTVETQYF
TRBJ2-1	.	many	TRBV30	TGTGCCTGGAGTGTGGGAGACTGGGGGGCATATAAGTCCTACAATGAGCAGTTCTTC	CAWSVGDWGAYKSYNEQFF
TRBJ1-5	TRBD1	medium-sized	TRBV12-3/TRBV12-4	TGTGCCAGCAGTGCAGACAGGGGATGGAGTCAGCCCCAGCATTTT	CASSADRGWSQPQHF
TRBJ2-5	.	many	TRBV20-1	TGCAGTGCTAGATACTGGAACCAAGAGACCCAGTACTTC	CSARYWNQETQYF
TRBJ1-1	TRBD1	.	TRBV5-1	TGCGCCAGCAGCTCAGGGGGAGGAACTGAAGCTTTCTTT	CASSSGGGTEAFF
TRBJ2-5	.	few	TRBV10-3	TGTGCCATCAGTGACAGGGAAGAGACCCAGTACTTC	CAISDREETQYF
TRBJ2-5	.	medium-sized	TRBV6-1	TGTGCCAGCAGTGAAACGACGGAAAGTATTCTGGAGACCCAGTACTTC	CASSETTESILETQYF
TRBJ2-5	.	.	TRBV6-1	TGTGCCAGCAGTTTAACGAGGACCAGCCAAGAGACCCAGTACTTC	CASSLTRTSQETQYF
TRBJ2-2	.	medium-sized	TRBV28	TGTGCCAGCAGCCCCGGGGGCACCGGGGAGCTGTTTTTT	CASSPGGTGELFF
TRBJ1-2	TRBD1	.	TRBV27	TGTGCCAGCAGTGACACAGGGGGATTTTATGGCTACACCTTC	CASSDTGGFYGYTF
TRBJ2-3	TRBD2	many	TRBV20-1	TGCAGTGCTAGACCCCGGACTAGCGGGCAGGCCACAGATACGCAGTATTTT	CSARPRTSGQATDTQYF
TRBJ1-1	.	many	TRBV9	TGTGCCAGCAGCGTAGGGGGCAGTTTGACTGAAGCTTTCTTT	CASSVGGSLTEAFF
TRBJ2-5	.	many	TRBV5-4	TGTGCCAGCAGCTTATCTCCGGGGCCACAAGAGACCCAGTACTTC	CASSLSPGPQETQYF
TRBJ1-2	.	many	TRBV25-1	TGTGCCAGCAGTGAAAGACAGGCTTCGGCTGGCTACACCTTC	CASSERQASAGYTF
TRBJ2-7	.	many	TRBV3-1	TGTGCCAGCAGCCATAGATTGGGGAGGGGGCCCTACGAGCAGTACTTC	CASSHRLGRGPYEQYF
TRBJ2-2	TRBD2	.	TRBV10-3	TGTGCCATCAGTGAATCAGCGGGACTAGCGAACACCGGGGAGCTGTTTTTT	CAISESAGLANTGELFF
TRBJ2-5	.	many	TRBV29-1	TGCAGCGCTGGGACTCCGCAAGAGACCCAGTACTTC	CSAGTPQETQYF
TRBJ2-7	.	many	TRBV6-1	TGTGCCAGCAGTGGGCAGGGGCGGAGGGAGCAGTACTTC	CASSGQGRREQYF
TRBJ2-2	.	.	TRBV20-1	TGCAGTACTAGATCCTCCTCGCGCTACGGACGGGCCGGGGAGCCGTTTTTT	CSTRSSSRYGRAGEPFF
TRBJ1-4	.	many	TRBV19	TGTGCCAGTAGTCTACTCATGGGGAAAAAACTGTTTTTT	CASSLLMGKKLFF
TRBJ2-7	.	medium-sized	TRBV11-2	TGTGCCAGCAGCGAAACAGGGAATGGCCACGAGCAGTACTTC	CASSETGNGHEQYF
TRBJ2-7	TRBD2	.	TRBV20-1	TGCAGTGCTAGAGGTACTAGCGGCGGGCAGTACTTC	CSARGTSGGQYF
TRBJ2-3	TRBD1	medium-sized	TRBV28	TGTGCCAGCCAGGGACAGAACACAGATACGCAGTATTTT	CASQGQNTDTQYF
TRBJ2-7	.	.	TRBV20-1	TGCAGTGCTAGGGGTCAGCGTGGCACCTACGAGCAGTACTTC	CSARGQRGTYEQYF
TRBJ2-7	.	medium-sized	TRBV20-1	TGCAGTGCTAGAGGCAGCTTCTACGAGCAGTACTTC	CSARGSFYEQYF
TRBJ2-3	.	many	TRBV28	TGTGCCAGCAGTACCGAGGGGGGCGATACGCAGTATTTT	CASSTEGGDTQYF
TRBJ2-3	.	many	TRBV5-1	TGCGCCAGCAGATGGGACAGCACAGATACGCAGTATTTT	CASRWDSTDTQYF
TRBJ2-7	.	large	TRBV28	TGTGCCAGCAGACCATTCAGGGGGGTGCGCTACGAGCAGTACTTC	CASRPFRGVRYEQYF
TRBJ2-3	.	medium-sized	TRBV6-4	TGTGCCAGCAGTGACTCGACAGGCACAGATACGCAGTATTTT	CASSDSTGTDTQYF
TRBJ2-2	.	many	TRBV5-6	TGTGCCAGCAGCTTGGATGGGGGATGGACCGGGGAGCTGTTTTTT	CASSLDGGWTGELFF
TRBJ2-7	TRBD1	.	TRBV5-1	TGCGCCAGCAGCTTGGCGGGGACAGGGTCCTACGAGCAGTACTTC	CASSLAGTGSYEQYF
TRBJ2-2	.	.	TRBV5-1	TGCGCCAGCAGGATGGGACTGGACCCCGGGGAGCTGTTTTTT	CASRMGLDPGELFF
TRBJ2-7	TRBD2	many	TRBV5-1	TGCGCCAGCAGCTTCGCTGTTGCGGGAGGCGAGCAGTACTTC	CASSFAVAGGEQYF